This TCR beta chain was captured in a study of shared clonotypes between healthy human individuals. Overall study context: Aged between 18 and 49, the donors were a couple of women and three men. Study-wide points: About 5% was the fraction of naive CD4 clonotypes found shared across several donors.

This CDR3 region has 13 residues. Germline V gene sequence: CDR1 MGHRA, CDR2 YSYEKL. Trimming pared 4 bases from V and 7 bases from J, leaving 14 bases between. This clone was counted a single time. As yet, its antigen is unknown. Sorted-subset replicate PCRs used 150 to 250 ng of genomic DNA. This amount corresponded to 30,000 to 35,000 T cell genomes. The repertoire was sequenced with immunoSEQ multiplex PCR; TCRdb's copy has only in-frame clones and lacks some. The table has more than 400,000 clones, about 95% seen once; the top ten hold under 0.06%. This chain joins TRBV4-1 and TRBJ2-7; D possibly corresponds to TRBD2 (5 bases). The sequenced material came from naive CD4+ T cells sorted from blood. Sample subset: CD45RA+ positively selected. This sequence originates from a woman in her 30s in good health. CDR3 amino acids: CASSPVSGGEQYF. In DNA, the CDR3 is TGCGCCAGCAGCCCTGTCTCGGGCGGGGAGCAGTACTTC.